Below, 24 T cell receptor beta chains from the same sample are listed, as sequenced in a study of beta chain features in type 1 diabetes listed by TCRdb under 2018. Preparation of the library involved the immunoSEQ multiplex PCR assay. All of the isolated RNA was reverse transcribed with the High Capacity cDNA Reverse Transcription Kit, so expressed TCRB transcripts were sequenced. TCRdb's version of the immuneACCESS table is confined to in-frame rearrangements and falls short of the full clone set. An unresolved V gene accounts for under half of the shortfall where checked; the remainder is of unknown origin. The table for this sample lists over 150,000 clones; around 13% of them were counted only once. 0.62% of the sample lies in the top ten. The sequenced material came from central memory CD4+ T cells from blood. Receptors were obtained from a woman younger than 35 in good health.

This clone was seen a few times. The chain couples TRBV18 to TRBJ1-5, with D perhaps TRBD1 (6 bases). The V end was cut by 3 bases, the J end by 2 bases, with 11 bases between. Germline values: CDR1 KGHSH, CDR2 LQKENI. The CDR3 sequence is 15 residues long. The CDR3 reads CASSPLGGRNQPQHF. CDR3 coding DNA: TGTGCCAGCTCACCCCTAGGGGGTCGCAATCAGCCCCAGCATTTT.

Written as DNA, the CDR3 is TGTGCCAGCAGTGATCGGTCTAGCGGGACTCAGTACTTC. Translated, it gives CASSDRSSGTQYF. The V and J genes are TRBV2 and TRBJ2-5, with 9 nucleotides matching TRBD2. The CDR3 totals 13 residues. J lost 11 bases, V lost 3 bases, and 7 bases had no gene match. Germline CDR1 SNHLY, CDR2 FYNNEI.

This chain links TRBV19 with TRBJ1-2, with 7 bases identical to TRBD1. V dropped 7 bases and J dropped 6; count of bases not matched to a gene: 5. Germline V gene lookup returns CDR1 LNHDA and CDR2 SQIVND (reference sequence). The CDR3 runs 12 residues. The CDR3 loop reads CASTEDRHGYTF. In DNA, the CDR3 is TGTGCCAGTACCGAGGACAGGCATGGCTACACCTTC. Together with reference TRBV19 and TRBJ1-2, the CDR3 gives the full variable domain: DGGITQSPKYLFRKEGQNVTLSCEQNLNHDAMYWYRQDPGQGLRLIYYSQIVNDFQKGDIAEGYSVSREKKESFPLTVTSAQKNPTAFYLCASTEDRHGYTFGSGTRLTVV.

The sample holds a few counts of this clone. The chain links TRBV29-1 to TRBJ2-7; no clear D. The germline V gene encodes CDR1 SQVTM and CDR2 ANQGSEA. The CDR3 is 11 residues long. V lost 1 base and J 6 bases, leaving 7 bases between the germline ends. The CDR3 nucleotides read TGCAGCGTTGAAGGAGGTGCCGAGCAGTACTTC. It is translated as CSVEGGAEQYF.

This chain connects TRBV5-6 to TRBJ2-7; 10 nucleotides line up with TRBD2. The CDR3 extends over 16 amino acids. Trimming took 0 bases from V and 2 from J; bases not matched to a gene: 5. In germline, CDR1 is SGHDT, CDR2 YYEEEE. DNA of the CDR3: TGTGCCAGCAGCTTGGGACTAGCGGGCCCCCCCTACGAGCAGTACTTC. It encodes CASSLGLAGPPYEQYF.

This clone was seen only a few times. The CDR3 nucleotides are TGTGCCAGCGAAGGGACTACCTACGAGCAGTACTTC. Translating it yields CASEGTTYEQYF. The rearrangement uses TRBV6-1 and TRBJ2-7, with 7 bases aligning to TRBD2. The germline V gene encodes CDR1 MNHNS and CDR2 SASEGT. The CDR3 length is 12 residues. Germline trimming cut 8 bases from V and 2 bases from J; bases unmatched to any gene: 3.

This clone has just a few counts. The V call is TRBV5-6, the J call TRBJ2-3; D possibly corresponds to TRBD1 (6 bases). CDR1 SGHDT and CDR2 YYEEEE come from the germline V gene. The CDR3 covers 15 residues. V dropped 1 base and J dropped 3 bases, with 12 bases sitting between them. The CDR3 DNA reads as TGTGCCAGCAGCTTGCTGACAGGAACTACAGATACGCAGTATTTT. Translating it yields CASSLLTGTTDTQYF.

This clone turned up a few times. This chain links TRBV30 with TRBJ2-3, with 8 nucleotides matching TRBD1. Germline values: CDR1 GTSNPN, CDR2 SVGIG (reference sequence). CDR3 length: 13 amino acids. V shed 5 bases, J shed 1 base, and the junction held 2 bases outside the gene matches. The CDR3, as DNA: TGTGCCTGGGGACAGGGCGGCACAGATACGCAGTATTTT. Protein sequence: CAWGQGGTDTQYF.

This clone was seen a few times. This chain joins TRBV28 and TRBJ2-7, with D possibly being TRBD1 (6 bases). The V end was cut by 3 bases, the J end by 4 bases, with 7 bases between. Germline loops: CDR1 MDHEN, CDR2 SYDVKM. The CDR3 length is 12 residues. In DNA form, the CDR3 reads TGTGCCAGCAGTTTTGGACAGTACGAGCAGTACTTC. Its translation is CASSFGQYEQYF.

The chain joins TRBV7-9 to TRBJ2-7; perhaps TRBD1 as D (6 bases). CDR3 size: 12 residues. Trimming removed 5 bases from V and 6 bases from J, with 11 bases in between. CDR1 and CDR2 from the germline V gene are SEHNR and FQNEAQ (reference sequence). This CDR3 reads CASSPQGSEQYF. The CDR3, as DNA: TGTGCCAGCAGCCCCCAGGGGAGCGAGCAGTACTTC.

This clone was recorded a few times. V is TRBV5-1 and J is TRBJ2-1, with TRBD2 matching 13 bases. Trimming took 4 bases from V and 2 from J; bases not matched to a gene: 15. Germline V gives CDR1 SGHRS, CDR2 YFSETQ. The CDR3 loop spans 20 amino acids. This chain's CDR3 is CASSPIGTSGNEGPYNEQFF. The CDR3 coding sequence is TGCGCCAGCAGCCCGATAGGGACTAGCGGGAACGAGGGTCCCTACAATGAGCAGTTCTTC.

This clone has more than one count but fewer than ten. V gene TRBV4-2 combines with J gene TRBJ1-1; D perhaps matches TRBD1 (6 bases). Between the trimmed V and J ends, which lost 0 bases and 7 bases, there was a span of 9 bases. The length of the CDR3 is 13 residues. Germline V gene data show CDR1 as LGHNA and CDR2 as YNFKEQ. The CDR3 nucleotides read TGTGCCAGCAGCCAAGATGAAGGGGGTGAAGCTTTCTTT. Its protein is CASSQDEGGEAFF.

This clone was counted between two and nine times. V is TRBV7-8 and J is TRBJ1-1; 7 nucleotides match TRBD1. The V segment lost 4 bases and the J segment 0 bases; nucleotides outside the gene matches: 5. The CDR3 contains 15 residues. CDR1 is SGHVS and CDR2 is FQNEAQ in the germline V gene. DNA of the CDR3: TGTGCCAGCAGCTCCCCGACAGGGTTGAACACTGAAGCTTTCTTT. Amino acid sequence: CASSSPTGLNTEAFF.

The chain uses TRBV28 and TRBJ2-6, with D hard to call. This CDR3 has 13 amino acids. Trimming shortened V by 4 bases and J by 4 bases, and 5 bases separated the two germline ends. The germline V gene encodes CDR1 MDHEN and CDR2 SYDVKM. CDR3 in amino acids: CASSSQGANVLTF. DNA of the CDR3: TGTGCCAGCAGTTCACAGGGGGCCAACGTCCTGACTTTC.

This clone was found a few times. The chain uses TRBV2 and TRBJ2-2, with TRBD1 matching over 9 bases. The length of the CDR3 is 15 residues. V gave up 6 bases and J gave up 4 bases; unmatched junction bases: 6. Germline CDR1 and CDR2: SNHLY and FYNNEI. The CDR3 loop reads CASRSGTGSTGELFF. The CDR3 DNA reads TGTGCCAGCAGGTCCGGGACAGGGTCCACCGGGGAGCTGTTTTTT.

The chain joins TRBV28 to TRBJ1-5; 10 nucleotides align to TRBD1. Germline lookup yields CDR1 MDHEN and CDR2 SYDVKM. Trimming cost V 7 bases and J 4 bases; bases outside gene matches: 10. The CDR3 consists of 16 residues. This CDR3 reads CASTWGDRGINQPQHF. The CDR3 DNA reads TGTGCCAGCACCTGGGGGGACAGGGGTATTAATCAGCCCCAGCATTTT.

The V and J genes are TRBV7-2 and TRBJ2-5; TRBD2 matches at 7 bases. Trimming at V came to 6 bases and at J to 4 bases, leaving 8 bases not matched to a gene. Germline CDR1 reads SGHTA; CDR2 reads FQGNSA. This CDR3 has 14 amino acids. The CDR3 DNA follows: TGTGCCAGCAGTATGGGGGGGTTCCGAGAGACCCAGTACTTC. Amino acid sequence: CASSMGGFRETQYF.

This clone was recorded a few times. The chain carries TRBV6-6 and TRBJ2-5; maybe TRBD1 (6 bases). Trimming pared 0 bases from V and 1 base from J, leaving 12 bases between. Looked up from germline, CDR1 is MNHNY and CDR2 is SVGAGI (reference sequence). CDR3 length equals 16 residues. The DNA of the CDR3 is TGTGCCAGCAGTTACTCGACGCACAGGGCCCAAGAGACCCAGTACTTC. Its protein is CASSYSTHRAQETQYF.

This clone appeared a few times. The DNA for the CDR3 is TGTGCCAGCAGCCGCGCCCAAGCAGGGTATGGCACTGAAGCTTTCTTT. As protein: CASSRAQAGYGTEAFF. The V and J genes are TRBV7-6 and TRBJ1-1, with TRBD1 as a possible D gene (5 bases). This CDR3 contains 16 residues. Germline-derived CDR1 and CDR2 are SGHVS and FNYEAQ. The V end lost 5 bases, the J end lost 4 bases, and 20 bases lay between the germline ends.

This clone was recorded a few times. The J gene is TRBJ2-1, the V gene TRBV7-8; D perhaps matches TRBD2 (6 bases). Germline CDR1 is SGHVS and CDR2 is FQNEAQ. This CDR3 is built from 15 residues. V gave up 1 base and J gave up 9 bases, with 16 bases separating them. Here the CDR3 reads CASSLENLAAGEQFF. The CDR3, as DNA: TGTGCCAGCAGCTTAGAAAACTTAGCGGCCGGTGAGCAGTTCTTC.

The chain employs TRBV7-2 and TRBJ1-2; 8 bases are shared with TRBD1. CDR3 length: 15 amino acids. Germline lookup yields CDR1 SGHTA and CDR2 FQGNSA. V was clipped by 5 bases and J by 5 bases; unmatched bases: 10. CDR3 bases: TGTGCCAGCAGCCAAGATCGGCAGGGGGCATATGGCTACACCTTC. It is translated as CASSQDRQGAYGYTF. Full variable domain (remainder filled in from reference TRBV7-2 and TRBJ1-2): GAGVSQSPSNKVTEKGKDVELRCDPISGHTALYWYRQSLGQGLEFLIYFQGNSAPDKSGLPSDRFSAERTGGSVSTLTIQRTQQEDSAVYLCASSQDRQGAYGYTFGSGTRLTVV.

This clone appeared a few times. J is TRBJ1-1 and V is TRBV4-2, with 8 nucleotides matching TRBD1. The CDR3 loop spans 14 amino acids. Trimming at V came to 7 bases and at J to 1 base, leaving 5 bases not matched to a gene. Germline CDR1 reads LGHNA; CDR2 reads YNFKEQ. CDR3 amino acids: CASTRTGTNTEAFF. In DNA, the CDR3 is TGTGCCAGCACCAGGACAGGGACGAACACTGAAGCTTTCTTT.

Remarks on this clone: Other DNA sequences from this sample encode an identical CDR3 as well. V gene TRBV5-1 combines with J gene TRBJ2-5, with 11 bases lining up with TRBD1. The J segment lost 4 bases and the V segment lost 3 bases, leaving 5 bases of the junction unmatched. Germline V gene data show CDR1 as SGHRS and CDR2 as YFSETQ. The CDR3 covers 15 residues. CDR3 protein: CASSSPGTGGETQYF. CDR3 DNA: TGCGCCAGCAGCTCTCCCGGGACAGGGGGAGAGACCCAGTACTTC.

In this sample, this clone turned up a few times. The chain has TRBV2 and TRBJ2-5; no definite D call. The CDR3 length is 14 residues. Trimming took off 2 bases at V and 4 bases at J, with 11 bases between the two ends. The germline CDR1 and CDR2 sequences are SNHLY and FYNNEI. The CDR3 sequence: CASSELSSRETQYF. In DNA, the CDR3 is TGTGCCAGCAGTGAACTGAGCTCTCGAGAGACCCAGTACTTC.